This T cell receptor beta chain was sequenced for a study of vaccination effects on CD4 cells after COVID-19. Study-level information: Sequencing was preceded by expansion of antigen-specific CD4+ T cells with viral peptide pools in the ViraFEST assay. Relative to the second dose, post-vaccine samples were obtained a median of 72 days later. General study results and limits: Few convalescent patients and no early post-infection timepoints were included in the study.

At the end of roughly ten days of culture, CD4+ T cells were isolated. It was two doses of either the BNT162b2 or mRNA-1273 vaccine that participants received. All vaccine recipients tested negative for nucleocapsid antibodies and had never contracted SARS-CoV-2 infection. TCRdb's table, derived via immunoSEQ multiplex PCR, lists solely in-frame clones and lacks some. The sample includes more than 60,000 clones, 70% to 75% seen only once; the top ten take about 2.2%. Note on this clone: The antigen is not known.

V was clipped by 0 bases and J by 0 bases, with 3 bases between them. The V gene's germline CDR1 is SGDLS and CDR2 YYNGEE. This CDR3 region has 14 residues. Here the sequenced sample was CD4+ T cells from PBMCs cultured without peptide, taken after COVID-19 vaccination. The origin of this receptor is a human donor who received a COVID-19 vaccine. The chain links TRBV9 to TRBJ2-2, with D uncertain. CDR3 sequence: CASSVVANTGELFF. The CDR3 DNA sequence: TGTGCCAGCAGCGTAGTCGCGAACACCGGGGAGCTGTTTTTT. The full variable domain, its missing parts supplied by reference TRBV9 and TRBJ2-2, is DSGVTQTPKHLITATGQRVTLRCSPRSGDLSVYWYQQSLDQGLQFLIQYYNGEERAKGNILERFSAQQFPDLHSELNLSSLELGDSALYFCASSVVANTGELFFGEGSRLTVL.